These T cell receptor beta chains were read from a single sample in a study of cytomegalovirus exposure and HLA in healthy donors. The table came from immunoSEQ multiplex PCR; TCRdb's copy has only in-frame clones and leaves some out. The sample shows roughly 200,000 clones, roughly 85% of them seen only once. The sequencing sample was made of PBMCs. These receptors were taken from a woman aged 50 to 60 in good health and CMV-seronegative. The CDR3 runs from the conserved cysteine through the conserved F or W. Part of the rows lack a size; the others show once, few, many or a class for expanded clones.

V,J,length,size,CDR3
TRBV18,TRBJ2-7,17,once,CASSTGTSGIRSYEQYF
TRBV27,TRBJ2-7,15,-,CASSSWTSGNYEQYF
TRBV9,TRBJ2-3,16,-,CASSVGARRGGDTQYF
TRBV4-2,TRBJ2-4,16,-,CASSQEDRGAKNIQYF
TRBV20-1,TRBJ2-7,11,few,CSTTSNYEQYF
TRBV15,TRBJ2-7,15,-,CATSKPGTGGYEQYF
TRBV4-1,TRBJ2-3,16,-,CASSLLGGLVGDTQYF
TRBV7-8,TRBJ2-2,13,once,CASSLGSRVELFF
TRBV6-5,TRBJ2-7,11,-,CASSSPHEQYF
TRBV7-2,TRBJ2-3,13,-,CASSLSLTDTQYF
TRBV9,TRBJ1-2,13,-,CASSVGTGRGYTF
TRBV4-1,TRBJ1-2,15,-,CASSQIYEAAYGYTF
TRBV5-4,TRBJ2-2,16,-,CASSGQWGGNTGELFF
TRBV18,TRBJ1-3,16,once,CASHKTLQVSGNTIYF
TRBV28,TRBJ2-7,15,-,CASSLRDRGQYEQYF
TRBV7-9,TRBJ1-4,12,-,CASSFGGEKLFF
TRBV7-2,TRBJ2-7,14,once,CASSLRAGGYEQYF
TRBV7-2,TRBJ2-1,14,-,CASSFKRERDEQFF
TRBV27,TRBJ2-3,12,-,CASSLTGDTQYF
TRBV7-3,TRBJ2-3,14,-,CASSLFPSTDTQYF
TRBV28,TRBJ2-7,13,-,CASLTGGSLEQYF
TRBV5-1,TRBJ1-2,15,-,CASSQGTGAWYGYTF
TRBV7-2,TRBJ2-6,15,-,CASSLYLPGANVLTF
TRBV5-6,TRBJ1-1,14,few,CASSLKQLNTEAFF
TRBV2,TRBJ2-2,14,-,CASSVDSLTGELFF
TRBV18,TRBJ2-3,15,-,CASSPGGQGTDTQYF
TRBV10-2,TRBJ1-4,13,-,CASIGQMRGELFF
TRBV7-7,TRBJ2-1,14,-,CASSLVGATNEQFF
TRBV13,TRBJ2-1,15,-,CASSSSGTGYNEQFF
TRBV28,TRBJ2-2,12,-,CASSQTGWELFF
TRBV11-2,TRBJ2-1,17,-,CASSRSRGLAGEDEQFF